This record covers a single T cell receptor beta chain. Trimming shortened V by 0 bases and J by 1 base, and 16 bases separated the two germline ends. CDR3 length equals 17 residues. Germline loops: CDR1 SGHRS, CDR2 YFSETQ. The sample originates from a study of blood T cell repertoires in COVID-19. Study background: Samples representing acute and convalescent COVID-19 were sourced from the United States, Italy and Spain. T cells, B-cell-depleted T cells, or PBMCs provided the cDNA or gDNA that served as material.

Per the study methods: Reference gene primer amplification in the assay estimated nucleated cell counts. The protocol was immunoSEQ multiplex PCR, while the TCRdb copy is restricted to in-frame clones and leaves out a portion. D and trimming were read from the DNA, whereas the V and J calls and clone size are those reported in that table. In the table there are about 480,000 clones, approximately 90% of which are singletons. The TCR sequence derives from a woman aged 30 to 39 with acute or convalescent COVID-19. This sequence joins TRBV5-1 and TRBJ2-5, with D perhaps matching TRBD2 (5 bases). The sequenced sample consisted of peripheral blood. CDR3 DNA: TGCGCCAGCAGCTTGGTTAGACCCCTAGCTTCCCAAGAGACCCAGTACTTC. It encodes CASSLVRPLASQETQYF. The full variable domain, completed using reference TRBV5-1 and TRBJ2-5, is KAGVTQTPRYLIKTRGQQVTLSCSPISGHRSVSWYQQTPGQGLQFLFEYFSETQRNKGNFPGRFSGRQFSNSRSEMNVSTLELGDSALYLCASSLVRPLASQETQYFGPGTRLLVL.